A single sample gave rise to the 6 T cell receptor beta chains below, sequenced in a study of CD8+CD57+ T cells in acquired aplastic anemia (dated by TCRdb to the late 2010s). The patients picked for sequencing were ones in whom flow cytometry had shown an expansion of CD8+CD57+ cells. Sequencing relied on an Illumina HiSeq 2000. Profiling of TCR beta VDJ combinations and CDR3 sequences used genomic DNA as the template. The public sequencing data were trimmed at Q25 with fastp and processed into clonotypes with MiXCR by TCRdb, which kept only in-frame beta chains. When rows share a CDR3 protein, they turn into one entry using the most common DNA and genes. The sample includes around 200,000 distinct CDR3 sequences, with 45% to 60% observed a single time. The top ten clonotypes cover 10% to 15% of the sample. What was sequenced was sorted CD4+, CD8+, or CD8+CD57+ T cells (not recorded which) from PBMCs. The receptor set was obtained from a human donor with aplastic anemia.

The V and J genes are TRBV20-1 and TRBJ2-1, with D unresolved. The CDR3 consists of 14 residues. CDR1 is DFQATT, CDR2 SNEGSKA, per germline (reference sequence). Trimming took 8 bases from V and 0 from J, leaving 14 bases between them. The CDR3 DNA reads TGCAGTTCAAGCTCCGAGAGCTCCTACAATGAGCAGTTCTTC. It is translated as CSSSSESSYNEQFF.

This clonotype turned up a few times. A much larger clone lies a single base off, so this may be a read error. The chain couples TRBV7-3 to TRBJ2-4; D unresolved. V lost 0 bases, J lost 9 bases, and 12 bases lay in between. The V gene's germline CDR1 is SGHTA and CDR2 FQGTGA. The CDR3 is 14 residues long. CDR3 sequence (DNA): TGTGCCAGCAGCTTAACCCATGGCCAAAGCATTCAGTACTTC. Translating it yields CASSLTHGQSIQYF.

This clonotype was picked up many times. The CDR3 nucleotides are TGTGCCAGCAGATTAAACCCAGGGGCGTCGCTCTACGAGCAGTACTTC. Translating it yields CASRLNPGASLYEQYF. The chain employs TRBV6-1 and TRBJ2-7, with D possibly TRBD1 on 6 matching bases. V was trimmed by 6 bases and J by 3 bases, leaving 21 bases between them. Germline CDR1 is MNHNS and CDR2 is SASEGT. The CDR3 extends over 16 amino acids.

This chain uses TRBV12-3 or TRBV12-4 with TRBJ2-4; D is possibly TRBD2 (5 bases). This CDR3 has 15 residues. Trimming stripped 5 bases from V and 3 bases from J, with 14 bases between. CDR3 sequence (DNA): TGTGCCAGCAGTGGACTGGAGGTAGTCAAAAACATTCAGTACTTC. This sequence encodes CASSGLEVVKNIQYF.

Details on this clonotype: The missing conserved phenylalanine or tryptophan at the end of this CDR3 makes a read error likely. The genes are TRBV7-2 and TRBJ2-3; D is undetermined. The germline V and J ends were trimmed by 5 bases and 2 bases, with 5 bases remaining between them. Germline assignment: CDR1 SGHTA and CDR2 FQGNSA. The CDR3 runs 12 residues. CDR3 loop: CASSPDTDTQYS. CDR3 DNA sequence: TGTGCCAGCAGCCCGGACACAGATACGCAGTATTCT.

This clonotype was seen repeatedly, ten times or more. The V call is TRBV12-3 or TRBV12-4, the J call TRBJ1-2, with a tentative D call TRBD1 (6 bases). The V end was cut by 11 bases, the J end by 2 bases, with 15 bases between. The CDR3 has 13 amino acids. This CDR3 is CAQSGAPNYGYTF. DNA for the CDR3: TGTGCCCAATCAGGGGCGCCCAACTATGGCTACACCTTC.